This T cell receptor (beta chain) emerged from a study of shared clonotypes between healthy human individuals. The protocol was immunoSEQ multiplex PCR, while the TCRdb copy is restricted to in-frame clones and leaves out a portion. The table includes more than 400,000 clones, about 96% detected once. CDR1 and CDR2 (germline): MNHNS, SASEGT. The CDR3 is made up of 13 amino acids. V shed 10 bases, J shed 5 bases, and the junction held 6 bases outside the gene matches. Both subsets, CD45RA+ naive and CD45RA-negative memory, were split from the CD4+ cells. The sample taken for sequencing was naive CD4+ T cells sorted from blood. Indicated subset: CD45RA+ positively selected. This TCR was recovered from a young woman in good health. The chain carries TRBV6-1 and TRBJ2-7; 12 positions match TRBD1. The CDR3 bases are TGTGCCACCCTCCGGGACAGGGGGCACGAGCAGTACTTC. This encodes CATLRDRGHEQYF.